This entry lists 12 T cell receptor beta chains sequenced from one sample in a study of cytomegalovirus exposure and HLA in healthy donors. 60 Vbeta and 13 Jbeta primers were used in PCR. Clones were read by immunoSEQ multiplex PCR, and TCRdb kept only the in-frame ones, dropping some. The sample holds about 120,000 clones, roughly 80% seen once. Material: PBMCs. These receptors were taken from a female donor in good health and CMV-seronegative.

This sequence joins TRBV27 and TRBJ2-7; 10 positions agree with TRBD1. CDR1 is MNHEY and CDR2 is SMNVEV in the germline V gene (reference sequence). J was trimmed by 0 bases and V by 2 bases; bases with no gene match: 7. The CDR3 sequence is 17 residues long. CDR3 in DNA: TGTGCCAGCAGTTTACAAGGACAGGGGGTCGGCTCCTACGAGCAGTACTTC. Translation gives CASSLQGQGVGSYEQYF.

The chain combines TRBV2 with TRBJ2-5; weak D call: TRBD2 (5 bases). This CDR3 contains 15 residues. V was trimmed by 2 bases and J by 5 bases, leaving 15 bases between them. Germline assignment: CDR1 SNHLY and CDR2 FYNNEI. CDR3 nucleotide sequence: TGTGCCAGCAGTGAAAGAGGGTTTGGTAGTGAGACCCAGTACTTC. Protein product: CASSERGFGSETQYF. Full variable domain (remainder filled in from reference TRBV2 and TRBJ2-5): EPEVTQTPSHQVTQMGQEVILRCVPISNHLYFYWYRQILGQKVEFLVSFYNNEISEKSEIFDDQFSVERPDGSNFTLKIRSTKLEDSAMYFCASSERGFGSETQYFGPGTRLLVL.

This clone was counted once. V gene TRBV29-1 combines with J gene TRBJ2-1, with a possible D match to TRBD2 (6 bases). The CDR3 length is 16 residues. Between the trimmed V and J ends, which lost 1 base and 0 bases, there was a span of 13 bases. CDR1 and CDR2 (germline): SQVTM, ANQGSEA. DNA of the CDR3: TGCAGCGTTGAAGGAGTGGAGGGGCGCTCCTACAATGAGCAGTTCTTC. The encoded protein is CSVEGVEGRSYNEQFF.

This chain links TRBV14 with TRBJ2-7; D gene uncertain. This CDR3 contains 13 residues. Trimming left V 1 base short and J 4 bases short, with 8 bases between. Looked up from germline, CDR1 is SGHDN and CDR2 is FVKESK. CDR3 amino acids: CASSQGVAYEQYF. DNA for the CDR3: TGTGCCAGCAGCCAAGGAGTAGCTTACGAGCAGTACTTC.

The J gene is TRBJ1-5, the V gene TRBV29-1, with unresolved D. The CDR3 has 12 amino acids. CDR1 and CDR2 (germline): SQVTM, ANQGSEA. V was cut by 7 bases and J by 5 bases, with 12 bases left in between. The CDR3 region is CSAKGGDQPQHF. The CDR3 nucleotides are TGCAGCGCCAAGGGCGGGGATCAGCCCCAGCATTTT.

V and J are TRBV19 and TRBJ1-1; D is uncertain. Germline V gives CDR1 LNHDA, CDR2 SQIVND (reference sequence). The CDR3 is made up of 13 amino acids. V shed 3 bases and J shed 1 base, with 6 bases lying between them. CDR3 in DNA: TGTGCCAGTAGTATGCTGCGGAACACTGAAGCTTTCTTT. It specifies CASSMLRNTEAFF.

This clone was picked up one time. J is TRBJ2-3 and V is TRBV5-5; no definite D call. Germline lookup yields CDR1 SGHKS and CDR2 YYEKEE (reference sequence). The CDR3 covers 13 residues. V was trimmed by 4 bases and J by 6 bases, leaving 12 bases between them. DNA of the CDR3: TGTGCCAGCAGCAGTGAGTCGATTGATACGCAGTATTTT. Amino acid sequence: CASSSESIDTQYF.

V is TRBV11-2 and J is TRBJ2-7; possible D gene TRBD1, 6 bases. This CDR3 spans 16 amino acids. The V end was cut by 5 bases, the J end by 3 bases, with 20 bases between. Per germline, CDR1 SGHAT and CDR2 FQNNGV. The CDR3 is CASSLIPGHPDYEQYF. The DNA for the CDR3 is TGTGCCAGCAGCCTTATTCCGGGACACCCAGACTACGAGCAGTACTTC.

This rearrangement joins TRBV19 to TRBJ1-1; 9 positions agree with TRBD1. CDR3 length: 14 amino acids. CDR1 and CDR2 from the germline V gene are LNHDA and SQIVND (reference sequence). The V segment lost 7 bases and the J segment 7 bases; nucleotides outside the gene matches: 10. The CDR3, as DNA: TGTGCCAGTACTCTAGGACAGGGGCTAGGTGAAGCTTTCTTT. It specifies CASTLGQGLGEAFF.

The chain employs TRBV6-6 and TRBJ1-2; maybe TRBD1 (5 bases). Looked up from germline, CDR1 is MNHNY and CDR2 is SVGAGI (reference sequence). Trimming shortened V by 5 bases and J by 1 base, and 8 bases separated the two germline ends. The CDR3 is 13 amino acids. For the CDR3, the DNA is TGTGCCAGCAGTCCGGGACTTAACTATGGCTACACCTTC. This encodes CASSPGLNYGYTF.

This chain connects TRBV28 to TRBJ1-5; tentatively, D is TRBD1 (6 bases). CDR3 size: 14 residues. The V end was cut by 2 bases, the J end by 5 bases, with 10 bases between. CDR1 and CDR2 (germline): MDHEN, SYDVKM. CDR3 sequence: CASSLRDIHQPQHF. The DNA for the CDR3 is TGTGCCAGCAGTTTAAGGGACATTCATCAGCCCCAGCATTTT.

This clone was recorded a few times. J is TRBJ1-4 and V is TRBV5-1; 9 bases map to TRBD1. This CDR3 is 15 amino acids long. The V gene's germline CDR1 is SGHRS and CDR2 YFSETQ. The V and J ends lost 3 bases and 4 bases, in that order; junction bases with no gene match: 4. DNA of the CDR3: TGCGCCAGCAGCTCGACAGGGGGAGATAATGAAAAACTGTTTTTT. It encodes CASSSTGGDNEKLFF.